This entry describes one T cell receptor (beta chain). The sample is drawn from a study of blood T cell repertoires in COVID-19. Assay used: immunoSEQ multiplex PCR; TCRdb lists only in-frame clones, some missing. The sample holds 25,000 to 30,000 clones, under 85% seen once. Between the trimmed V and J ends, which lost 4 bases and 2 bases, there was a span of 11 bases. CDR1 and CDR2 (germline): LNHDA, SQIVND (reference sequence). CDR3 length: 14 amino acids. The V gene is TRBV19, the J gene TRBJ1-1; TRBD1 is a possible D gene (5 bases). Specimen: peripheral blood. The receptor's source is a man between 65 and 85 years old with acute or convalescent COVID-19. CDR3 coding DNA: TGTGCCAGTAGTAGGGAGGACATAAACACTGAAGCTTTCTTT. Protein product: CASSREDINTEAFF.